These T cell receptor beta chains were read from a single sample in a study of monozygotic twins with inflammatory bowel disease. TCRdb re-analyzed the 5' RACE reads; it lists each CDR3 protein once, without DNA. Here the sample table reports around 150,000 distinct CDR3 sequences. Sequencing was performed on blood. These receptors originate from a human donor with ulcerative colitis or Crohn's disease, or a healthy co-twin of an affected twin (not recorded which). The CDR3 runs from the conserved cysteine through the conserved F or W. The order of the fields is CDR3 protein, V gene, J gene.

CASSQDGNNEQFF	TRBV3-1	TRBJ2-1
CASSLVAAGTEAFF	TRBV5-1	TRBJ1-1
CASSQDRRVGTEAFF	TRBV4-3	TRBJ1-1
CASSTDGLAASEQFF	TRBV11-2	TRBJ2-1
CASQTSLYTDTQYF	TRBV28	TRBJ2-3
CASSYSRPSGGVAGTQYF	TRBV6-5	TRBJ2-3
CATTWDSDQGETQYF	TRBV15	TRBJ2-5
CASGSAGQGDTDTQYF	TRBV11-2	TRBJ2-3
CASSQGWFGYEQYF	TRBV3-1	TRBJ2-7
CASSRGGIRSGYNEQFF	TRBV7-2	TRBJ2-1
CSARDIHRGVEAEAFF	TRBV20-1	TRBJ1-1
CAISESGGTQYF	TRBV10-3	TRBJ2-5
CSASKGASYEQYF	TRBV20-1	TRBJ2-7
CASFRPGTGRDEQFF	TRBV18	TRBJ2-1
CASTYVGTDYTF	TRBV7-9	TRBJ1-2
CASSLDREHEQFF	TRBV7-2	TRBJ2-1
CASSFRLTDGYTF	TRBV12-3/TRBV12-4	TRBJ1-2
CASHRGDYGYTF	TRBV27	TRBJ1-2
CASAWDFRRSPLHF	TRBV27	TRBJ1-6
CASSRGLAGGQETQYF	TRBV4-3	TRBJ2-5
CASSSHGLAGEHGELFF	TRBV7-3	TRBJ2-2
CASSLGFRPGGFSSYNEQFF	TRBV12-3/TRBV12-4	TRBJ2-1
CASSVGGAAGIGELFF	TRBV9	TRBJ2-2
CSAPGTGAEQFF	TRBV20-1	TRBJ2-1
CASSQGWTGEKDTQYF	TRBV4-1	TRBJ2-3
CASSQVGLAFANYGYTF	TRBV4-3	TRBJ1-2
CAWSVSLTDTQYF	TRBV30	TRBJ2-3
CASSTGPQGNEQFF	TRBV12-3/TRBV12-4	TRBJ2-1
CASSFDSYEQYF	TRBV5-1	TRBJ2-7
CASRWGGLASSYNEQFF	TRBV6-5	TRBJ2-1
CASGESGGSSYNEQFF	TRBV5-1	TRBJ2-1
CASSQDWATSGSWDEQFF	TRBV4-3	TRBJ2-1
CSAIPDRKGDTQYF	TRBV20-1	TRBJ2-3
CSVAGLYEQYF	TRBV29-1	TRBJ2-7
CASSSRDRASEQYF	TRBV5-4	TRBJ2-7
CASSLDGATYEQYF	TRBV12-3/TRBV12-4	TRBJ2-7
CSARVAGQPNEKLFF	TRBV20-1	TRBJ1-4
CASSLGGTVTDTQYF	TRBV5-6	TRBJ2-3
CASSLKQGTTDTQYF	TRBV7-3	TRBJ2-3
CASSETVQDTEAFF	TRBV6-4	TRBJ1-1
CASSLGSADTEAFF	TRBV5-1	TRBJ1-1
CASSQDLGSGELFF	TRBV14	TRBJ2-2
CASSYANEQFF	TRBV6-5	TRBJ2-1
CASSEGGRQPQHF	TRBV6-1	TRBJ1-5
CASSFGIRVEQYF	TRBV28	TRBJ2-7
CASSPVPGVGEKLFF	TRBV5-1	TRBJ1-4
CSARSGSNTEAFF	TRBV20-1	TRBJ1-1
CASSLAQASYNEQFF	TRBV7-2	TRBJ2-1
CASSLSDRDNEKLFF	TRBV28	TRBJ1-4
CASSLYPESNQPQHF	TRBV5-1	TRBJ1-5
CSARTLGDYGYTF	TRBV20-1	TRBJ1-2
CASSLSQRNEQFF	TRBV5-6	TRBJ2-1
CATAGGWKEKLFF	TRBV6-6	TRBJ1-4